This T cell receptor (beta chain) is from a study of T-cell memory formation after mild COVID-19. From the 5' RACE reads, TCRdb called clonotypes with MiXCR, one entry per CDR3 protein. There are 220,000 or so distinct CDR3 sequences in the sample; around 9.1% occur only once, and 3.5% lies in the top ten. This TCR derives from a man aged 18 to 30 who had mild COVID-19 (a few samples of this study predate the infection). Cell type and time point are not known. Sequencing was performed on PBMCs or a T cell subset sorted from them (not recorded which).

DNA for the CDR3: TGTGCCAGCAGTGACCGGAGCGGGCCTCCCCCCTACGAGCAGTACTTC. Translation gives CASSDRSGPPPYEQYF. The J gene is TRBJ2-7, the V gene TRBV6-6; tentative D call: TRBD2 (6 bases). Trimming took off 5 bases at V and 2 bases at J, with 19 bases between the two ends. Germline lookup yields CDR1 MNHNY and CDR2 SVGAGI (reference sequence). This CDR3 region has 16 residues.